This T cell receptor (beta chain) was sequenced in a study of early T cells in non-severe SARS-CoV-2 infection. Study in general: The study sequenced bulk RNA from unsorted whole blood, with chains unpaired.

This clonotype was found many times. The target antigen is unknown. The V end lost 1 base, the J end lost 0 bases, and 9 bases lay between the germline ends. CDR3 length: 16 residues. Study outcomes and limitations: Comparison of clonotypes with VDJdb favored anti-spike CD8 responses while missing private and CD4 specificities.

Unique molecular identifiers were affixed to single, distinct cDNA molecules. TCRdb re-called the 5' RACE reads with MiXCR, one entry per CDR3 protein. The data contain fewer than 55,000 distinct CDR3 sequences, roughly 4.2% of them singletons. The origin of this receptor is an adult who was a healthcare worker with PCR-confirmed SARS-CoV-2 infection or an uninfected control (not recorded which). Input material: whole blood. The rearrangement links TRBV12-3 or TRBV12-4 to TRBJ2-2; D is perhaps TRBD2 (5 bases). The CDR3: CASSLGADSNTGELFF. The CDR3 DNA reads TGTGCCAGCAGTTTAGGTGCGGACTCGAACACCGGGGAGCTGTTTTTT.